The TCR beta chain described here comes from a study of response to subunit inactivated influenza vaccine. General study points: Each seasonal flu vaccination may recruit only limited new T cells, authors suggested.

This clonotype was picked up a small number of times. Antigen: not known. TCRdb fed the RT-PCR reads into MiXCR, producing one record per CDR3 protein. The sample contains hundreds of thousands of distinct CDR3 sequences, 18% of which appear only once. Trimming took 1 base from V and 1 from J, leaving 8 bases between them. Germline CDR1 LGHDT, CDR2 YNNKEL (reference sequence). This CDR3 spans 15 amino acids. The input for sequencing was PBMCs from blood, taken 5 to 6 days after vaccination. V usage is TRBV3-1 and J usage is TRBJ1-5; D call uncertain. This clonotype was obtained from a man aged 50-60 years who received an inactivated influenza vaccine. Here the CDR3 DNA reads TGTGCCAGCAGCCAAGTGAGTGGCAGCAATCAGCCCCAGCATTTT. It specifies CASSQVSGSNQPQHF.